Following are 27 T cell receptor beta chains from one sample sequenced in a study of T cell responses to AZD1222 COVID-19 vaccine. The table came from immunoSEQ multiplex PCR; TCRdb's copy has only in-frame clones and leaves some out. The data hold approximately 150,000 clones, with around 89% observed a single time. The source was peripheral blood, collected on day 0 of MenACWY control vaccination. These receptors all stem from an adult in good health.

This sequence joins TRBV18 and TRBJ2-1; 9 nucleotides align to TRBD2. Germline assignment: CDR1 KGHSH and CDR2 LQKENI. Trimming at V came to 4 bases and at J to 8 bases, leaving 3 bases not matched to a gene. The CDR3 length is 13 residues. CDR3 nucleotide sequence: TGTGCCAGCTCACGGGGACTAGCCGATGAGCAGTTCTTC. It yields the protein CASSRGLADEQFF.

The chain couples TRBV5-6 to TRBJ1-5, with D tentatively TRBD1 (5 bases). The CDR3 is 15 amino acids. The germline V gene encodes CDR1 SGHDT and CDR2 YYEEEE. V was clipped by 1 base and J by 4 bases, with 12 bases between them. The CDR3 here is CASSLTGGGNQPQHF. The CDR3 coding sequence is TGTGCCAGCAGCTTGACCGGGGGTGGTAATCAGCCCCAGCATTTT.

The rearrangement uses TRBV19 and TRBJ2-1, with TRBD2 identical over 9 bases. Germline assignment: CDR1 LNHDA and CDR2 SQIVND (reference sequence). The CDR3 is made up of 17 amino acids. V gave up 5 bases and J gave up 0 bases; unmatched junction bases: 8. CDR3 sequence reads: CASSERLAASSYNEQFF. Here the CDR3 DNA reads TGTGCCAGTAGTGAGCGACTAGCGGCCAGCTCCTACAATGAGCAGTTCTTC.

V is TRBV29-1 and J is TRBJ2-2; D ambiguous. V lost 2 bases and J lost 4, with 5 bases in between. Germline V gene data show CDR1 as SQVTM and CDR2 as ANQGSEA. The CDR3 consists of 12 residues. The DNA for the CDR3 is TGCAGCGTTGAATTGGGCACCGGGGAGCTGTTTTTT. This translates into CSVELGTGELFF.

The V and J genes are TRBV5-1 and TRBJ1-1; tentatively, D is TRBD1 (5 bases). The CDR3 extends over 13 amino acids. Trimming removed 2 bases from V and 1 base from J, with 6 bases in between. Germline-derived CDR1 and CDR2 are SGHRS and YFSETQ. The CDR3 coding sequence is TGCGCCAGCAGCTTACAGGCGAACACTGAAGCTTTCTTT. This encodes CASSLQANTEAFF. Variable domain in full (rest from reference TRBV5-1 and TRBJ1-1): KAGVTQTPRYLIKTRGQQVTLSCSPISGHRSVSWYQQTPGQGLQFLFEYFSETQRNKGNFPGRFSGRQFSNSRSEMNVSTLELGDSALYLCASSLQANTEAFFGQGTRLTVV.

This chain connects TRBV6-5 to TRBJ2-1, with 12 bases lining up with TRBD2. Germline trimming cut 8 bases from V and 7 bases from J; bases unmatched to any gene: 9. CDR3 size: 15 residues. Germline CDR1 is MNHEY and CDR2 is SVGAGI. In nucleotides, the CDR3 is TGTGCCAGCGTCTCCGGGACTAGCGGGTCTAATGAGCAGTTCTTC. Translated: CASVSGTSGSNEQFF.

This clone was counted a single time. The CDR3 nucleotides are TGTGCCAGCAGTTGGAGGGTTGAAAAACTGTTTTTT. Protein product: CASSWRVEKLFF. The chain uses TRBV12-3 or TRBV12-4 and TRBJ1-4, with D uncertain. The ends were cut back, 4 bases at V and 7 bases at J, with 7 bases in the middle. The length of the CDR3 is 12 residues.

This chain links TRBV19 with TRBJ2-1; 7 bases agree with TRBD2. V lost 8 bases, J lost 3 bases, and 10 bases stayed unmatched. The CDR3 runs 15 residues. The germline V gene has CDR1 LNHDA and CDR2 SQIVND (reference sequence). The CDR3 nucleotides read TGTGCCAGTGGGTCCCAAGCGGGGCTCTACAATGAGCAGTTCTTC. It specifies CASGSQAGLYNEQFF.

V is TRBV28 and J is TRBJ1-1, with 8 bases aligning to TRBD1. The CDR3 is made up of 13 amino acids. Trimming took 6 bases from V and 7 from J; bases not matched to a gene: 7. Germline V gene data show CDR1 as MDHEN and CDR2 as SYDVKM. DNA of the CDR3: TGTGCCAGCAGCCTAGGACAGGGCGGTGAAGCTTTCTTT. It translates to CASSLGQGGEAFF.

J is TRBJ2-5 and V is TRBV27, with 8 bases matching TRBD1. This CDR3 has 13 residues. V shed 8 bases and J 5 bases; nucleotides not matched to a gene: 7. Germline CDR1 is MNHEY and CDR2 is SMNVEV (reference sequence). CDR3 residues: CASRGTGLETQYF. CDR3 DNA sequence: TGTGCCAGCCGAGGGACAGGCTTGGAGACCCAGTACTTC.

This rearrangement joins TRBV5-4 to TRBJ2-1; 14 nucleotides match TRBD2. Per the germline V gene, CDR1 is SGHNT and CDR2 is YYREEE (reference sequence). The CDR3 has 16 amino acids. Trimming took 4 bases from V and 9 from J; bases not matched to a gene: 9. The CDR3 protein is CASSGGTSGSKVEQFF. CDR3 coding DNA: TGTGCCAGCAGCGGGGGGACTAGCGGGAGCAAGGTTGAGCAGTTCTTC.

The chain couples TRBV11-3 to TRBJ1-2, with TRBD1 identical over 10 bases. V was pared by 3 bases and J by 3 bases, with 1 base of the junction left unmatched. The CDR3 sequence is 14 residues long. CDR1 is SGHNT and CDR2 is YENEEA in the germline V gene. The CDR3 coding sequence is TGTGCCAGCAGCTTGGGACAGGGGTACTATGGCTACACCTTC. Translating it yields CASSLGQGYYGYTF.

V is TRBV14 and J is TRBJ2-3; D call uncertain. The CDR3 length is 13 residues. Germline loops: CDR1 SGHDN, CDR2 FVKESK. Trimming cost V 0 bases and J 14 bases, with 15 bases left between them. The CDR3 DNA reads TGTGCCAGCAGCCAAGATCAGGCCTCTGTGGGGTATTTT. This gives the protein CASSQDQASVGYF.

J is TRBJ2-2 and V is TRBV7-3; D gene unclear. V lost 3 bases, J lost 6 bases, and 8 bases lay in between. The germline V gene has CDR1 SGHTA and CDR2 FQGTGA. The CDR3 loop spans 13 amino acids. The CDR3 DNA is TGTGCCAGCAGCTTCACGCCGTCCGGGGAGCTGTTTTTT. It encodes CASSFTPSGELFF.

The rearrangement links TRBV5-6 to TRBJ1-1; unclear D gene. CDR1 is SGHDT and CDR2 is YYEEEE in the germline V gene. With 4 bases removed from V and 0 bases from J, the gap between germline ends came to 13 bases. There are 15 residues in the CDR3. CDR3 amino acids: CASSRPWGVNTEAFF. CDR3 DNA sequence: TGTGCCAGCAGCCGACCGTGGGGAGTGAACACTGAAGCTTTCTTT. The variable domain in full, completed from reference TRBV5-6 and TRBJ1-1, reads DAGVTQSPTHLIKTRGQQVTLRCSPKSGHDTVSWYQQALGQGPQFIFQYYEEEERQRGNFPDRFSGHQFPNYSSELNVNALLLGDSALYLCASSRPWGVNTEAFFGQGTRLTVV.

In this sample, this clone turned up once. The rearrangement joins TRBV18 to TRBJ1-1; D perhaps matches TRBD1 (5 bases). The CDR3 is made up of 12 amino acids. V was trimmed by 3 bases and J by 8 bases, leaving 10 bases between them. Germline lookup yields CDR1 KGHSH and CDR2 LQKENI. The CDR3 coding sequence is TGTGCCAGCTCACCTCTGGAGGGGGAAGCTTTCTTT. This gives the protein CASSPLEGEAFF.

The J gene is TRBJ2-7, the V gene TRBV7-8, with D possibly TRBD1 on 6 matching bases. Per germline, CDR1 SGHVS and CDR2 FQNEAQ. The CDR3 sequence is 15 residues long. Trimming took 3 bases from V and 5 from J, leaving 17 bases between them. The CDR3 sequence is CASSFSQGMFNEQYF. As DNA, the CDR3 is TGTGCCAGCAGCTTCAGTCAGGGGATGTTCAACGAGCAGTACTTC.

CDR3 protein: CSARPEDTQYF. For the CDR3, the DNA is TGCAGTGCTAGACCCGAAGATACGCAGTATTTT. The chain couples TRBV20-1 to TRBJ2-3; unclear D gene. There are 11 residues in the CDR3. V lost 2 bases and J lost 5, with 5 bases in between. The germline gives CDR1 DFQATT, CDR2 SNEGSKA (reference sequence).

The sample holds a few counts of this clone. The chain combines TRBV4-1 with TRBJ2-7, with D maybe TRBD2 (7 bases). The CDR3 runs to 14 residues. Germline values: CDR1 MGHRA, CDR2 YSYEKL. Between the trimmed V and J ends, which lost 3 bases and 4 bases, there was a span of 13 bases. CDR3 coding DNA: TGCGCCAGCAGCCAGGGGGGGCCAAGATACGAGCAGTACTTC. As protein: CASSQGGPRYEQYF.

The chain recombines TRBV3-1 (or the pseudogene TRBV3-2) with TRBJ2-1, with TRBD1 as a possible D gene (6 bases). CDR3 length equals 14 residues. The germline V gene has CDR1 LGHDT and CDR2 YNNKEL (reference sequence). V gave up 0 bases and J gave up 10 bases, with 13 bases separating them. The CDR3 loop reads CASSQEGWGLEQFF. CDR3 sequence (DNA): TGTGCCAGCAGCCAAGAAGGTTGGGGGCTGGAGCAGTTCTTC.

This clone appeared a single time. CDR3 in amino acids: CASSLRPSNTEAFF. CDR3 bases: TGTGCCAGCAGCTTGAGGCCGTCGAACACTGAAGCTTTCTTT. V is TRBV5-4 and J is TRBJ1-1; D is uncertain. CDR1 SGHNT and CDR2 YYREEE come from the germline V gene (reference sequence). Trimming removed 1 base at V and 1 base at J, with 8 bases between. CDR3 length: 14 residues.

This chain uses TRBV7-9 with TRBJ2-7, with TRBD1 identical over 8 bases. CDR3 size: 16 residues. The ends lost 5 bases at V and 0 bases at J; junction bases unmatched: 9. The germline V gene encodes CDR1 SEHNR and CDR2 FQNEAQ (reference sequence). The DNA for the CDR3 is TGTGCCAGCAGCACTACAGTCGGACAGGGCTCCTACGAGCAGTACTTC. Translating gives CASSTTVGQGSYEQYF.

This chain connects TRBV28 to TRBJ1-2; D not resolved. This CDR3 is built from 13 residues. Germline CDR1 reads MDHEN; CDR2 reads SYDVKM. Trimming pared 3 bases from V and 4 bases from J, leaving 9 bases between. The CDR3 DNA is TGTGCCAGCAGTTTCCGGGAGTCCTATGGCTACACCTTC. Translating it yields CASSFRESYGYTF.

DNA of the CDR3: TGCGCCAGCAGCCAAGAACACGGGACCTACGAGCAGTACTTC. Encoded protein: CASSQEHGTYEQYF. The chain uses TRBV4-3 and TRBJ2-7; D is perhaps TRBD2 (5 bases). CDR1 LGHNA and CDR2 YSLEER come from the germline V gene. There are 14 residues in the CDR3. Between the trimmed V and J ends, which lost 0 bases and 2 bases, there was a span of 8 bases.

The gene calls are TRBV9 and TRBJ2-6; 11 bases agree with TRBD2. The CDR3 length is 19 residues. J gave up 0 bases and V 4 bases, and 9 bases lay outside the gene matches. The germline CDR1 and CDR2 sequences are SGDLS and YYNGEE. CDR3 sequence reads: CASSPQGTSGSSGANVLTF. The CDR3 DNA is TGTGCCAGCAGCCCCCAGGGGACTAGCGGTAGCTCTGGGGCCAACGTCCTGACTTTC.

V is TRBV7-2 and J is TRBJ2-7, with D uncertain. Germline V lookup: CDR1 SGHTA, CDR2 FQGNSA. V was shortened by 3 bases and J by 4 bases, with 7 bases between the two germline ends. The CDR3 runs to 12 residues. CDR3 nucleotide sequence: TGTGCCAGCAGCTTCCAGGCGTACGAGCAGTACTTC. This gives the protein CASSFQAYEQYF.

This clone appeared a single time. The rearrangement uses TRBV12-3 or TRBV12-4 and TRBJ1-2, with 7 bases identical to TRBD1. There are 11 residues in the CDR3. The trim removed 11 bases at V and 10 bases at J, leaving 10 bases unmatched. CDR3: CAGRTGLYYTF. In DNA, the CDR3 is TGTGCCGGTCGGACAGGCCTATACTACACCTTC.